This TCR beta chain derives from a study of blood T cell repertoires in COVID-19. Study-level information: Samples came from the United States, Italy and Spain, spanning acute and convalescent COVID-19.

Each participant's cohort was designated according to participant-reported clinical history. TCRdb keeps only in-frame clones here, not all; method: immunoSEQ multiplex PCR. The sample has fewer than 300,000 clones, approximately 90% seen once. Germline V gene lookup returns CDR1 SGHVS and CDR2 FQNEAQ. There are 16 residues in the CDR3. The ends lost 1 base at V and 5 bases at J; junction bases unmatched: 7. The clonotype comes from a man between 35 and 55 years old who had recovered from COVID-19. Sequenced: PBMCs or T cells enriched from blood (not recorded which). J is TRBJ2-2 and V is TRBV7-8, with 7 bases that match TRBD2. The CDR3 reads CASSLGWLAATGELFF. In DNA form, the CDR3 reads TGTGCCAGCAGCTTAGGTTGGCTAGCGGCAACCGGGGAGCTGTTTTTT.